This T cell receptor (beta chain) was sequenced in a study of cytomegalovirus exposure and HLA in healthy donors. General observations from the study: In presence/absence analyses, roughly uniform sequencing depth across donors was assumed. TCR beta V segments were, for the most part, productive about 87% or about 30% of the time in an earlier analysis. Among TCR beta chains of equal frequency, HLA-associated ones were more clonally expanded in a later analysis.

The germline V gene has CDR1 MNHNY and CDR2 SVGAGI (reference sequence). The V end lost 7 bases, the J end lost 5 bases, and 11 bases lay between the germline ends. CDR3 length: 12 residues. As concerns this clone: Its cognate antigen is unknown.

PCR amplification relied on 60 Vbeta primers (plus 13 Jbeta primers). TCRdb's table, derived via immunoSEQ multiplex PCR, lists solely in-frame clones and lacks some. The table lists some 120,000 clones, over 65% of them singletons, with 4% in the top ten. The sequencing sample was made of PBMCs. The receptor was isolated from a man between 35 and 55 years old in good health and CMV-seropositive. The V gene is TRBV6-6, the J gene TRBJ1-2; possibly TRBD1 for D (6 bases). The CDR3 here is CASTATGYGYTF. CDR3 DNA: TGTGCCAGCACCGCAACAGGGTATGGCTACACCTTC.